The T cell receptor beta chain under discussion was sequenced for a study of blood T cell repertoires in COVID-19. Study context: T cells, B-cell-depleted T cells, or PBMCs supplied cDNA or gDNA.

The CDR3 runs 21 residues. From germline, CDR1 is SGHNT and CDR2 YENEEA. The J segment lost 5 bases and the V segment lost 0 bases, leaving 15 bases of the junction unmatched. As processed by the authors: Amplified reference gene primers provided the basis for estimating nucleated cell counts. TCRdb keeps only in-frame clones here, not all; method: immunoSEQ multiplex PCR. Clone size and V and J calls were adopted from that table, with D and trimming inferred from the DNA. The table includes 90,000 to 120,000 clones, 75% to 95% detected once. The chain links TRBV11-3 to TRBJ2-1, with 14 nucleotides matching TRBD2. Sequencing was done on a sample of peripheral blood. The origin of this receptor is a woman in her twenties or thirties with acute or convalescent COVID-19. The CDR3 DNA is TGTGCCAGCAGCTTAGAAGTAGGTGGACTAGCGGGAGGCATTCCGCACAATGAGCAGTTCTTC. Its translation is CASSLEVGGLAGGIPHNEQFF.